These T cell receptor beta chains were read from a single sample in a study of blood T cells in healthy people across ages. TCRdb reprocessed the 5' RACE reads via MiXCR and lists one record per CDR3 protein. The sample includes roughly 680,000 distinct CDR3 sequences, around 52% seen only once; the top ten take about 13%. Material for sequencing was blood. The receptors come from an elderly woman in good health. The CDR3 runs from the conserved cysteine through the conserved F or W. Fields, in order: J gene, clone size, V gene, D gene, CDR3 DNA, CDR3 protein. D genes are given only for firm matches. Some rows mark clone size as missing; the rest say once, few, many or name a class of expanded clone.

TRBJ1-1,once,TRBV6-4,TRBD1,TGTGCCAGCAGTGACCCAAGACAGGGTGGCACTGAAGCTTTCTTT,CASSDPRQGGTEAFF
TRBJ2-1,-,TRBV7-9,TRBD2,TGTGCCAGCAGCTTATTCGGCGGGGGGTCGTCCTACAATGAGCAGTTCTTC,CASSLFGGGSSYNEQFF
TRBJ2-4,-,TRBV27,-,TGTGCCAGCAGCCGAGGGGCAGCCAAAAACATTCAGTACTTC,CASSRGAAKNIQYF
TRBJ2-6,few,TRBV28,-,TGTGCCAGCAGTTTTAGGCTTGCTGGGGCCAACGTCCTGACTTTC,CASSFRLAGANVLTF
TRBJ2-3,once,TRBV29-1,TRBD1,TGCAGCTTACAGGGGGCAGATACGCAGTATTTT,CSLQGADTQYF
TRBJ2-5,-,TRBV7-3,-,TGTGCCAGCAGCTTAGGAAGTGGTTTTGGAGAGCAGTACTTC,CASSLGSGFGEQYF
TRBJ1-4,few,TRBV7-3,-,TGTGCCAGCAGCGACCGGGACGAACTGTTTTTT,CASSDRDELFF
TRBJ1-4,many,TRBV25-1,-,TGTGCCAGCAGAAGGGACCTGATACTGTTTTTT,CASRRDLILFF
TRBJ2-3,once,TRBV4-3,TRBD2,TGCGCCAGCAGCCAAGACGGGGGGATGTTGAAAGATACGCAGTATTTT,CASSQDGGMLKDTQYF
TRBJ2-7,-,TRBV18,TRBD2,TGTGCCAGCTCACCCTTTCCTCAAGCGGGGCGGACCTACGAGCAGTACTTC,CASSPFPQAGRTYEQYF
TRBJ2-1,many,TRBV29-1,-,TGCAGCTCTCGCGGGGGCCCCCATGAGCAGTTCTTC,CSSRGGPHEQFF
TRBJ1-2,-,TRBV20-1,-,TGCAGTGCTAGCCCCTCGGGCACAAACAACTATGGCTACACCTTC,CSASPSGTNNYGYTF
TRBJ2-1,-,TRBV28,TRBD2,TGTGCCAGCAGTTTAACTCTAGCGGGAGTCAATGAGCAGTTCTTC,CASSLTLAGVNEQFF
TRBJ2-7,-,TRBV20-1,-,TGCAGTCCTCGGCAGGGATACGAGCAGTACTTC,CSPRQGYEQYF
TRBJ2-7,few,TRBV20-1,-,TGCAGTGCCTTCGTCCCGCAGTCTAGATCCTACGAGCAGTACTTC,CSAFVPQSRSYEQYF
TRBJ2-2,once,TRBV29-1,-,TGCAGCGTTGAAGATACCTACAGCACCGGGGAGCTGTTTTTT,CSVEDTYSTGELFF
TRBJ1-4,-,TRBV7-9,-,TGTGCCAGCAGCTCTCCTAGAGCTCTTAATGAAAAACTGTTTTTT,CASSSPRALNEKLFF